This T cell receptor beta chain was recovered during a study of shared clonotypes between healthy human individuals (dated by TCRdb to 2020 to 2021). Looking at the study overall: The cohort included three men and a couple of women between 18 and 49 years of age. To increase sequencing depth and limit assay-specific biases, different laboratories used diverse techniques to prepare libraries and sequence TCR repertoires. Leukapheresis yielded between about 0.85 and 10 billion PBMCs per donor. To estimate repertoire size and how much clonotype sharing occurs between individuals, the study deeply sequenced the blood TCR repertoires of roughly 5 healthy adults. Broader findings and caveats from the paper: The genetic and exposure-history diversity represented was limited by the small number of donors. Sampling was restricted to blood, and TCR repertoires in tissue are likely to differ from TCR repertoires in blood. Pairwise subsampling led to the expectation that sequencing depth would affect the degree of clonotype sharing among donors.

Using the deep immunoSEQ assay, TCR CDR3 regions were amplified from genomic DNA by multiplex PCR. Extracted genomic DNA from each cell subset was spread evenly across all wells of several immunoSEQ 96-well plates, with each plate serving as a replicate. For unsorted PBMC, each replicate PCR was loaded with about 300 ng genomic DNA, equivalent to tens of thousands of T cell genomes. Unsorted PBMC genomic DNA was sequenced across ten immunoSEQ deep assay plates. Purified libraries were measured with a Qubit 3.0 fluorometer, size-checked on a Bioanalyzer 2100, and measured again with the KAPA Library Quantification kit. Every immunoSEQ 96-well plate was sequenced on a separate single-read 150-cycle Illumina NextSeq 550 flow cell. In the paper's pipeline: Because the immunoSEQ output held only junctional sequences and lacked quality scores, the filtering could not match the filtering applied to full-length reads. Sequences were annotated with PyIR, a Python wrapper for IgBLAST v1.9, using IMGT germline references to assign V/J genes and CDR3. Any read was removed if the V/J assignment was weak (E-value above 1e-6), the CDR3 was missing, or the read contained stop codons, out-of-frame junctions, or ambiguous translated residues. A V3J clonotype was defined by an identical inferred V gene, J gene, and CDR3 amino acid sequence. Percentage overlap between repertoires was computed as shared unique clonotypes divided by the size of the smaller repertoire. Repertoire richness was assessed with RTK rarefaction, the Chao1 estimator, and Recon v2.1 estimates of unobserved clonotypes. TCRdb holds this immuneACCESS table with in-frame rearrangements only. Some clones are missing; in checked studies, unresolved V genes explain under half, and the rest has no known cause. The V and J calls and clone size are taken from that table; D and trimming were inferred from the DNA. In all, the sample holds approximately 460,000 clones, and approximately 77% of those were seen once. About 12% of the sample belongs to the ten largest clones.

The donors were healthy, HIV-negative adults with no recently reported acute infections or vaccinations. Every donor was a Caucasian adult residing in Nashville, Tennessee, USA. For unsorted samples, tens of millions of PBMCs were counted, and genomic DNA was extracted using the QIAamp DNA Blood Mini kit. After blood collection by leukapheresis, PBMCs were isolated using Ficoll-Histopaque density gradient centrifugation and then cryopreserved in the vapor phase of liquid nitrogen. Notes on this clone: Its target antigen remains unknown. Base-call qualities are not available, and no considerably larger clone is one nucleotide away.

This receptor was obtained from a woman aged 40 to 50 in good health. Some clones in this sample may be carry-over from other donors' samples. Sequencing input: PBMCs.

The base sequence is TGTGCCAGCCACAGGGTAAGCGGGGCCAACGTCCTGACTTTC. Its amino acids are CASHRVSGANVLTF. Recombination connected TRBV6-1 to TRBJ2-6; the D gene is perhaps TRBD1, on 6 matching bases. Deletion took 8 bases off V and 4 bases off J, with a span of 12 bases between the germline ends. CDR1 MNHNS and CDR2 SASEGT were looked up in the germline V gene. The CDR3 has 14 amino acids, counting the end cysteine and phenylalanine. The CDR3 DNA has 42 bases and is translated from base 1.